The text below deals with one T cell receptor (beta chain). This sample was included in a study of blood T cell repertoires in COVID-19. Study-level information: The United States, Italy and Spain provided the acute and convalescent COVID-19 samples. From T cells, B-cell-depleted T cells, or PBMCs came the material, which was cDNA or gDNA.

Authors' processing steps: The assay estimated nucleated cells by amplifying reference gene primers. TCRdb keeps only in-frame clones here, not all; method: immunoSEQ multiplex PCR. The V and J calls and clone size come from that table; D and trimming were worked out from the DNA. This sample has more than 200,000 clones, with 70% to 90% found just once. Sequencing was performed on peripheral blood. The clonotype comes from a man between 18 and 35 years old with active or convalescent COVID-19.

The CDR3 nucleotides are TGTGCCAGCAGCTTTGGGCGGGGCACTTTTTTTGGGGCCAACGTCCTGACTTTC. Protein: CASSFGRGTFFGANVLTF. The gene calls are TRBV7-2 and TRBJ2-6, with D possibly being TRBD2 (6 bases). Germline values: CDR1 SGHTA, CDR2 FQGNSA. This CDR3 has 18 amino acids. V dropped 3 bases and J dropped 3 bases, with 18 bases sitting between them.